These T cell receptor beta chains were read from a single sample in a study of T-cell memory formation after mild COVID-19. TCRdb reprocessed the 5' RACE reads with MiXCR, giving one entry per CDR3 protein. The sample lists just over 150,000 distinct CDR3 sequences, about a third occurring once. The sequenced sample was PBMCs or a T cell subset sorted from them (not recorded which). The receptors come from an adult woman who had mild COVID-19 (a few samples of this study predate the infection). Cell type and time point are not known. Both conserved end residues are part of each CDR3. D genes are given only for firm matches. Expanded clones are given a class, and other clones once, few, many or no size at all.

TRBV15,few,TRBJ2-3,.,CATALAVTDTQYF,TGTGCCACCGCCCTAGCAGTCACAGATACGCAGTATTTT
TRBV29-1,.,TRBJ2-3,.,CSVETGPQYF,TGCAGCGTTGAAACGGGTCCGCAGTATTTT
TRBV5-1,many,TRBJ1-1,.,CASSLTQVNTEAFF,TGCGCCAGCAGCTTGACTCAGGTGAACACTGAAGCTTTCTTT
TRBV6-1,few,TRBJ1-2,.,CASSEGNYGYTF,TGTGCCAGCAGTGAGGGTAACTATGGCTACACCTTC
TRBV5-6,few,TRBJ2-7,.,CASSNSNEQYF,TGTGCCAGCAGCAACAGTAACGAGCAGTACTTC
TRBV10-3,once,TRBJ2-4,TRBD1,CAISEERGQGMGNIQYF,TGTGCCATCAGTGAGGAGAGGGGACAGGGGATGGGAAACATTCAGTACTTC
TRBV20-1,.,TRBJ2-3,.,CSARDKFWGTDTQYF,TGCAGTGCTAGAGACAAGTTCTGGGGCACAGATACGCAGTATTTT
TRBV14,.,TRBJ1-1,.,CASSQGVDTEAFF,TGTGCCAGCAGCCAGGGGGTGGACACTGAAGCTTTCTTT
TRBV27,.,TRBJ2-1,TRBD2,CASSFGTSGRREQFF,TGTGCCAGCAGTTTCGGGACTAGCGGGAGAAGAGAGCAGTTCTTC
TRBV20-1,.,TRBJ2-7,.,CSASLAAGEDYEQYF,TGCAGTGCTAGTTTAGCTGCGGGCGAAGACTACGAGCAGTACTTC
TRBV11-3,many,TRBJ2-1,TRBD2,CASSLDRLAGVNNEQFF,TGTGCCAGCAGCCTAGATCGACTAGCGGGAGTAAACAATGAGCAGTTCTTC